A selection of T cell receptor beta chains follows, all from one sample in a study of blood T cells in healthy people across ages. A single record per CDR3 protein comes from TCRdb applying MiXCR to the 5' RACE reads. The table shows roughly 1 million distinct CDR3 sequences, with 25% occurring only once. This same sample was also taken into another study, of T cells of mothers and their children.

The sample consisted of blood. These receptors came from a girl aged 2 to 10 in good health. CDR3s include the opening cysteine and the closing phenylalanine or tryptophan. Each record gives: clone size, V gene, D gene, J gene, CDR3 DNA, CDR3 protein. The D gene is left open where the match is weak. Expanded clones are given a class, and other clones once, few, many or no size at all.

clone size: .
V gene: TRBV5-1
D gene: .
J gene: TRBJ2-3
CDR3 DNA: TGCGCCAGCAGCTTCGGGCGGACTACAGATACGCAGTATTTT
CDR3 protein: CASSFGRTTDTQYF

clone size: .
V gene: TRBV7-8
D gene: .
J gene: TRBJ1-2
CDR3 DNA: TGTGCCAGCAGCTTAGGAGGCCCGAACAGGGCTGGCTACACCTTC
CDR3 protein: CASSLGGPNRAGYTF

clone size: .
V gene: TRBV5-1
D gene: .
J gene: TRBJ2-5
CDR3 DNA: TGCGCCAGCATCGAGAGGGGGTTCGGGGAAGAGACCCAGTACTTC
CDR3 protein: CASIERGFGEETQYF

clone size: few
V gene: TRBV6-1
D gene: TRBD1
J gene: TRBJ2-2
CDR3 DNA: TGTGCCAGCAGTGGTTCCGCGGGACAGGGGTTGACCGGGGAGCTGTTTTTT
CDR3 protein: CASSGSAGQGLTGELFF

clone size: few
V gene: TRBV6-1
D gene: TRBD1
J gene: TRBJ2-2
CDR3 DNA: TGTGCCAGCCGGTCGACAGGGACCACCGGGGAGCTGTTTTTT
CDR3 protein: CASRSTGTTGELFF

clone size: .
V gene: TRBV12-3/TRBV12-4
D gene: TRBD1
J gene: TRBJ2-1
CDR3 DNA: TGTGCCAGCAGTACAGGGGACGAAAAAAGTCAGTTCTTC
CDR3 protein: CASSTGDEKSQFF

clone size: few
V gene: TRBV6-1
D gene: .
J gene: TRBJ2-1
CDR3 DNA: TGTGCCAGCAGCCCACGTACGACGGCGGTCACCTACAATGAGCAGTTCTTC
CDR3 protein: CASSPRTTAVTYNEQFF

clone size: .
V gene: TRBV6-5
D gene: .
J gene: TRBJ2-1
CDR3 DNA: TGTGCCAGCGGCCGCCGGGACCCTAGGGGTGAGCAGTTCTTC
CDR3 protein: CASGRRDPRGEQFF

clone size: .
V gene: TRBV7-2
D gene: .
J gene: TRBJ1-4
CDR3 DNA: TGTGCCAGCAGCTTCAGGGTGTCTAATGAAAAACTGTTTTTT
CDR3 protein: CASSFRVSNEKLFF

clone size: .
V gene: TRBV19
D gene: .
J gene: TRBJ1-2
CDR3 DNA: TGTGCCAGTAGTATAGGACTCGAGTATGGCTACACCTTC
CDR3 protein: CASSIGLEYGYTF